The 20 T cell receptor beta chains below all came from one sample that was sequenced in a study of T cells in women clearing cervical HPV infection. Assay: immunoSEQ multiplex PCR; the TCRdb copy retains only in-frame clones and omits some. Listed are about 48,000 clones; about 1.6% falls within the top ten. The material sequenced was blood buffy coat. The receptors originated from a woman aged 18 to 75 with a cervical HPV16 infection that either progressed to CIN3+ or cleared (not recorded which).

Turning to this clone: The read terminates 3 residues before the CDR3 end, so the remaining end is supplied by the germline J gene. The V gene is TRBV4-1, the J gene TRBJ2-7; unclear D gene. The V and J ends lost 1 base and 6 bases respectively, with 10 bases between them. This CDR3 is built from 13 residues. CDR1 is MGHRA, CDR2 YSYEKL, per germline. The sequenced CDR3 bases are TGCGCCAGCAGCCAAGTTTTAGTGCGCGAG. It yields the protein CASSQVLVRE. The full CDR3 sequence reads CASSQVLVREQYF.

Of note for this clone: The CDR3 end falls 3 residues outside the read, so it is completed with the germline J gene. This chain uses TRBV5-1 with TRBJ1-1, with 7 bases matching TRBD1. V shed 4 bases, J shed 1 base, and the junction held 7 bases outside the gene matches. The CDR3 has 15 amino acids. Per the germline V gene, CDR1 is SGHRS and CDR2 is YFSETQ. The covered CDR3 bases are TGCGCCAGCAGCGTGGGACAGCCGGGGAACACTGAA. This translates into CASSVGQPGNTE. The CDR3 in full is CASSVGQPGNTEAFF.

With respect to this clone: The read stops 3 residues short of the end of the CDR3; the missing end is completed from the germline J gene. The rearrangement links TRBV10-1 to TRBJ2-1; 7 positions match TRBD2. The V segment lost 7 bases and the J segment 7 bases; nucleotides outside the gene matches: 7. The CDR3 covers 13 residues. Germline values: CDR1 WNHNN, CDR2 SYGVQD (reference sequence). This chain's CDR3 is CASNPFGGNEQFF. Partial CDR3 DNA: TGCGCCAGCAACCCATTCGGGGGGAATGAG.

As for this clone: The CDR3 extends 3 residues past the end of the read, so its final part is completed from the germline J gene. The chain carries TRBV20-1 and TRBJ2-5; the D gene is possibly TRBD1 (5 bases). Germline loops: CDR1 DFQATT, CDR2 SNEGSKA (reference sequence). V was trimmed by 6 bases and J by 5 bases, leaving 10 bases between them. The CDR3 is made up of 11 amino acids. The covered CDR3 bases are TGCAGTGCGGGGCGATGGGAGACC. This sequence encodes CSAGRWET. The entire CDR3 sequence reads CSAGRWETQYF.

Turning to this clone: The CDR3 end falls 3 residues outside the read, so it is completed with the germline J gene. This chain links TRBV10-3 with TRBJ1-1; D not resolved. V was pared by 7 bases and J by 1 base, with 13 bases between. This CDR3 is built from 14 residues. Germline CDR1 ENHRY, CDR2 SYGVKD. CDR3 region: CAIKNSLRNTEAFF. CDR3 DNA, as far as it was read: TGTGCCATCAAAAATAGCCTCCGGAACACTGAA.

The covered CDR3 bases are TGTGCCAGCAGTGAGAGGACAGGGCTCGAG. This codes for CASSERTGLE. The entire CDR3 sequence reads CASSERTGLEQYF. V and J are TRBV6-4 and TRBJ2-7, with TRBD1 identical over 8 bases. From the germline J gene comes the end of the CDR3, since the read stops 3 residues before it. V shed 3 bases and J 6 bases; nucleotides not matched to a gene: 4. There are 13 residues in the CDR3. Per germline, CDR1 MRHNA and CDR2 SNTAGT.

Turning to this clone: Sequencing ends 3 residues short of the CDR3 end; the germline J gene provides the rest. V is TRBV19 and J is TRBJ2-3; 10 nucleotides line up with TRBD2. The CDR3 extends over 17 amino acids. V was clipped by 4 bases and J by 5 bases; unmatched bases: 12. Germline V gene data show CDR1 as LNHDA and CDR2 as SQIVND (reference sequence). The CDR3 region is CASSTPELAGAVDTQYF. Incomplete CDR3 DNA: TGTGCCAGTAGTACCCCAGAGCTAGCGGGAGCTGTAGATACG.

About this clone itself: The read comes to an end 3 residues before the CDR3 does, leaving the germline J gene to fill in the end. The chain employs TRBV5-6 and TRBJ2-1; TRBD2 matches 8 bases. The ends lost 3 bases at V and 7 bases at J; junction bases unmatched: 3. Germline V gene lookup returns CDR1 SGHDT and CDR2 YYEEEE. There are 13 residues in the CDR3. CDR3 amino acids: CASSYGGANEQFF. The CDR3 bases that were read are TGTGCCAGCAGCTACGGGGGGGCTAATGAG.

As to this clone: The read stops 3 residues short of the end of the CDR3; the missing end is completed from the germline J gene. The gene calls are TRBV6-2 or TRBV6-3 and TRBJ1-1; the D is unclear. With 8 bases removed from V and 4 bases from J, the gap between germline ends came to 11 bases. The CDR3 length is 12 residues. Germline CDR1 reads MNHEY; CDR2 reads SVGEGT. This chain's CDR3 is CASQGPGTEAFF. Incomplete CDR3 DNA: TGTGCCAGCCAAGGCCCAGGCACTGAA.

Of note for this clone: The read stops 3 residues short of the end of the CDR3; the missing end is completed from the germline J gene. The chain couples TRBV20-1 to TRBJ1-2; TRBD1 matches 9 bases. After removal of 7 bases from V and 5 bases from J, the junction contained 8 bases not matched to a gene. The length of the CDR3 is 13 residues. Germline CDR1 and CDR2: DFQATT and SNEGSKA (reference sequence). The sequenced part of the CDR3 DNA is TGCAGTGTCTCACGGGACAGGGTGTATGGC. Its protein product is CSVSRDRVYG. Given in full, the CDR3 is CSVSRDRVYGYTF.

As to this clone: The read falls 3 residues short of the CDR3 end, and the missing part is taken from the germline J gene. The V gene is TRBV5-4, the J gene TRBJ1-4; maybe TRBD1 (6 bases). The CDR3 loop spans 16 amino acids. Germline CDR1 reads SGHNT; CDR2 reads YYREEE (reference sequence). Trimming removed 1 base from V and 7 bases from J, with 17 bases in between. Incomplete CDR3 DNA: TGTGCCAGCAGCTTGCCGGGGACAATGGAAGGTGAAAAA. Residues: CASSLPGTMEGEK. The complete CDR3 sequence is CASSLPGTMEGEKLFF.

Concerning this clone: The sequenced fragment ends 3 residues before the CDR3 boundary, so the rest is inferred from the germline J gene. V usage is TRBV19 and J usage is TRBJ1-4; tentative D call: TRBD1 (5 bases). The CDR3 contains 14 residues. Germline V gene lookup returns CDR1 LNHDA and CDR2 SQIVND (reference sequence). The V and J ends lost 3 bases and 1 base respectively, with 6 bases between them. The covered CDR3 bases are TGTGCCAGTAGTATGGGGGGAACTAATGAAAAA. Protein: CASSMGGTNEK. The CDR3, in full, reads CASSMGGTNEKLFF.

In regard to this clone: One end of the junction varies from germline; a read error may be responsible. CDR3 bases read: TGCGCCAGCAGCCAAGATGGGGGCGGGGGGTTCTACGAG. Amino acid sequence: CASSQDGGGGFYE. The whole CDR3 is CASSQDGGGGFYEQYF. V usage is TRBV4-2 and J usage is TRBJ2-7; 8 nucleotides agree with TRBD2. The read ends 3 residues before the CDR3 terminus; that terminus is restored from the germline J gene. The CDR3 spans 16 residues. The V gene's germline CDR1 is LGHNA and CDR2 YNFKEQ.

The CDR3 protein is CASSGGAGVSDTQYF. The part of the CDR3 DNA that was read is TGTGCCAGTAGTGGGGGGGCAGGAGTTTCAGATACG. This rearrangement joins TRBV19 to TRBJ2-3, with D perhaps matching TRBD2 (7 bases). The observed sequence ends 3 residues before the CDR3 terminus, with the missing tail filled in from the germline J gene. Germline CDR1 and CDR2: LNHDA and SQIVND (reference sequence). The CDR3 has 15 residues. V was cut by 5 bases and J by 4 bases, with 16 bases left in between. The variable domain in full, with the rest retrieved from reference TRBV19 and TRBJ2-3, is DGGITQSPKYLFRKEGQNVTLSCEQNLNHDAMYWYRQDPGQGLRLIYYSQIVNDFQKGDIAEGYSVSREKKESFPLTVTSAQKNPTAFYLCASSGGAGVSDTQYFGPGTRLTVL.

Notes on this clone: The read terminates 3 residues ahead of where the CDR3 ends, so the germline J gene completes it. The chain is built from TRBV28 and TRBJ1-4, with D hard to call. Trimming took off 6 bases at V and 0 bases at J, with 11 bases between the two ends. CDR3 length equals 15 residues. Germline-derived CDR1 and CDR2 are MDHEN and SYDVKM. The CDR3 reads CASRSDSATNEKLFF. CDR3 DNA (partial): TGTGCCAGCAGGTCGGACTCTGCAACTAATGAAAAA.

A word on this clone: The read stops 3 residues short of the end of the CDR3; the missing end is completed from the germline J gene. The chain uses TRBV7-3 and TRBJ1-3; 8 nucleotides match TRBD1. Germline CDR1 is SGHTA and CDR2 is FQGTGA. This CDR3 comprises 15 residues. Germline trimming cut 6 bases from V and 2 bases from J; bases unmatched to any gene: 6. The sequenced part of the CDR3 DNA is TGTGCCAGCAGTCAAGCAGGGGGCACTGGAAACACC. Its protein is CASSQAGGTGNT. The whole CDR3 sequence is CASSQAGGTGNTIYF. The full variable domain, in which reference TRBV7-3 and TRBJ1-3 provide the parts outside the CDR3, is GAGVSQTPSNKVTEKGKYVELRCDPISGHTALYWYRQSLGQGPEFLIYFQGTGAADDSGLPNDRFFAVRPEGSVSTLKIQRTERGDSAVYLCASSQAGGTGNTIYFGEGSWLTVV.

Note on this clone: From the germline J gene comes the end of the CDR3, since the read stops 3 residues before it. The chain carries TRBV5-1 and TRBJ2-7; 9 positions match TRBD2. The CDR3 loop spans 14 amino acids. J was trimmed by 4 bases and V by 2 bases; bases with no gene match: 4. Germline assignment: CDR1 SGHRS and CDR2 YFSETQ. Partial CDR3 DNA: TGCGCCAGCAGCTTCTCTAGCGGGAATTACGAG. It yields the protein CASSFSSGNYE. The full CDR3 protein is CASSFSSGNYEQYF.

CDR3 bases read: TGTGCCAGCAGCTTAGGAAGCCCCGAG. Its translation is CASSLGSPE. The CDR3 in full is CASSLGSPEQYF. This chain uses TRBV11-2 with TRBJ2-7; D unclear. With the read ending 3 residues before the CDR3 end, the germline J gene is used to fill in that end. This CDR3 contains 12 residues. The V gene lost 1 base and the J gene lost 6 bases, with 7 bases spanning the gap. The germline V gene encodes CDR1 SGHAT and CDR2 FQNNGV.

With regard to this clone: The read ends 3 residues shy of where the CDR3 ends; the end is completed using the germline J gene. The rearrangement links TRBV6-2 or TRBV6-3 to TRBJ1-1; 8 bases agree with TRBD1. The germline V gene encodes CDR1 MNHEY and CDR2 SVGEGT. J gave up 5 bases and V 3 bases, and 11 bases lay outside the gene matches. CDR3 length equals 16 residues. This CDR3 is CASSYKRGQDGTEAFF. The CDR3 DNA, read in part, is TGTGCCAGCAGTTATAAAAGGGGACAGGACGGTACTGAA.

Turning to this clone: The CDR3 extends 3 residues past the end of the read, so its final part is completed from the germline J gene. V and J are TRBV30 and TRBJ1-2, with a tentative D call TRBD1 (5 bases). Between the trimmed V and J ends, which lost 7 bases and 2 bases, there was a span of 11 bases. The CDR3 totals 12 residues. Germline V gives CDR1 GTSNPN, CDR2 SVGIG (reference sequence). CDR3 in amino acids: CASKRGNYGYTF. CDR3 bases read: TGTGCCTCAAAAAGGGGAAACTATGGC.